This T cell receptor (beta chain) was obtained from a study of cytomegalovirus exposure and HLA in healthy donors. Regarding this clone: Its antigen is currently unknown.

Study conclusions and caveats: One later analysis reportedly identified an Asian-associated ancestry cluster that showed fewer N-insertions than the 666-donor mean. The study designated some 180 TCR beta chains cytomegalovirus-associated.

PCR used 60 Vbeta primers and 13 Jbeta primers. Data came from immunoSEQ multiplex PCR; TCRdb stores just in-frame clones and leaves some out. The table includes 150,000 to 200,000 clones, about 82% detected once. The clonotype originates from a young woman in good health and CMV-seropositive. Sequenced material: PBMCs.

CDR3 nucleotides: TGTGCCAGCAGCTTATTCGGCGTAGGAGAGCCCCTCCACTTT. The encoded protein is CASSLFGVGEPLHF. The rearrangement uses TRBV7-3 and TRBJ1-6, with unresolved D. Germline V gene data show CDR1 as SGHTA and CDR2 as FQGTGA. The CDR3 contains 14 residues. V gave up 2 bases and J gave up 13 bases, with 15 bases separating them.